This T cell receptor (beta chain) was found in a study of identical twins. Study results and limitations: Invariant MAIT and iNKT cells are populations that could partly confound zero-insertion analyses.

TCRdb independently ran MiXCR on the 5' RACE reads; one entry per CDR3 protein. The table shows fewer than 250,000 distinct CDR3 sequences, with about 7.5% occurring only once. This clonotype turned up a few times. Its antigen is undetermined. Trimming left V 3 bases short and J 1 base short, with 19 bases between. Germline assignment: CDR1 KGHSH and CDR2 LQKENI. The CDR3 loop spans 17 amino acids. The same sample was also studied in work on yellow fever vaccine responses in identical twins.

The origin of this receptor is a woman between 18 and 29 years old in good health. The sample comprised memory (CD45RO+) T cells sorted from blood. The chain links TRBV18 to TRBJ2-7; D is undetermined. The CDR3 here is CASSPPMAWAFSYEQYF. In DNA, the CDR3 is TGTGCCAGCTCACCCCCGATGGCGTGGGCATTTTCCTACGAGCAGTACTTC.